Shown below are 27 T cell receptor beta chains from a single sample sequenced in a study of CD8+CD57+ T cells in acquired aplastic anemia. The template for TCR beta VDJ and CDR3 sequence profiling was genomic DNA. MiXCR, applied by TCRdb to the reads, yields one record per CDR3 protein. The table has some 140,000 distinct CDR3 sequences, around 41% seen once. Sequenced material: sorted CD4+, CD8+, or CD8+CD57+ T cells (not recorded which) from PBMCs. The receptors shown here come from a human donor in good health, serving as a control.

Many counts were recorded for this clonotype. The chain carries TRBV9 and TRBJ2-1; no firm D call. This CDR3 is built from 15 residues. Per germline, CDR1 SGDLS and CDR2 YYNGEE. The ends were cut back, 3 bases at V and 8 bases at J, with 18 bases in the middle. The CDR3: CASSASPREGDEQFF. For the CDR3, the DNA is TGTGCCAGCAGCGCCAGCCCTAGGGAAGGCGATGAGCAGTTCTTC.

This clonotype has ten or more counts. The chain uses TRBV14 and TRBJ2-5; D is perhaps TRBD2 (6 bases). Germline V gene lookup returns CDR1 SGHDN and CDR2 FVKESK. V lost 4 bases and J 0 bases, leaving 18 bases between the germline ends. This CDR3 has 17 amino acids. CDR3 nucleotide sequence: TGTGCCAGCAGCCGAAGGAGGGTTAAAAGGGACCAAGAGACCCAGTACTTC. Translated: CASSRRRVKRDQETQYF.

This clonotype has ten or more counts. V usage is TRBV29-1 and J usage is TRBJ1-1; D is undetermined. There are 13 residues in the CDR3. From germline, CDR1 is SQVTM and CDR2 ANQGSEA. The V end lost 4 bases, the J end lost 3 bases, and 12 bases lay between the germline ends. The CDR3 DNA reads TGCAGCGTTGGCCCGGCGGTGCACACTGAAGCTTTCTTT. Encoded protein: CSVGPAVHTEAFF. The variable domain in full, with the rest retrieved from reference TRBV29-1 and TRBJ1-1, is SAVISQKPSRDICQRGTSLTIQCQVDSQVTMMFWYRQQPGQSLTLIATANQGSEATYESGFVIDKFPISRPNLTFSTLTVSNMSPEDSSIYLCSVGPAVHTEAFFGQGTRLTVV.

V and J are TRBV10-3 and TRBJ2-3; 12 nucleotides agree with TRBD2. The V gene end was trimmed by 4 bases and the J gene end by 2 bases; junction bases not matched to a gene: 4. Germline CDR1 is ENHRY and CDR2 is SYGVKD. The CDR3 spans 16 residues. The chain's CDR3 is CAISALAGGNTDTQYF. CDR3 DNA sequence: TGTGCCATCAGTGCACTAGCGGGGGGCAACACAGATACGCAGTATTTT.

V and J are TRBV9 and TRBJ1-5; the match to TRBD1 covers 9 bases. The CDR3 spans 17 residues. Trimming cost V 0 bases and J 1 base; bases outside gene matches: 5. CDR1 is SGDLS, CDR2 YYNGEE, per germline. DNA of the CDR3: TGTGCCAGCAGCGTAGACAGGGGGCTGGCGAGCAATCAGCCCCAGCATTTT. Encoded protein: CASSVDRGLASNQPQHF.

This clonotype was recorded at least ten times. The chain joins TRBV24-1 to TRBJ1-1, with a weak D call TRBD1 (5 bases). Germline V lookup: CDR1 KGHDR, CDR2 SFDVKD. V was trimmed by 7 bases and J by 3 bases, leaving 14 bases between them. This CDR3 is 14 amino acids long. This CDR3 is CATSQAGGDTEAFF. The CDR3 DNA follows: TGTGCCACCAGCCAGGCGGGGGGGGACACTGAAGCTTTCTTT.

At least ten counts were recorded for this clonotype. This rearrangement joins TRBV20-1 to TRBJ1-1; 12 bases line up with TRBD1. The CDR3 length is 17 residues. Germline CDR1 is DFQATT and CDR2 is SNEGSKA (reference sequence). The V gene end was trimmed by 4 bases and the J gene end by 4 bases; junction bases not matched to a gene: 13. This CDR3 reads CSANEPGQGAWGTEAFF. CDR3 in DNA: TGCAGTGCTAATGAGCCGGGACAGGGGGCTTGGGGCACTGAAGCTTTCTTT.

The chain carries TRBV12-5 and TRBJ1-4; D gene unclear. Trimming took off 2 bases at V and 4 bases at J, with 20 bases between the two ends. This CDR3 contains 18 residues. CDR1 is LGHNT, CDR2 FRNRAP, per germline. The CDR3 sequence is CASGLTQDGTASNEKLFF. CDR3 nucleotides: TGTGCTAGTGGTTTGACCCAGGACGGAACAGCGAGTAATGAAAAACTGTTTTTT.

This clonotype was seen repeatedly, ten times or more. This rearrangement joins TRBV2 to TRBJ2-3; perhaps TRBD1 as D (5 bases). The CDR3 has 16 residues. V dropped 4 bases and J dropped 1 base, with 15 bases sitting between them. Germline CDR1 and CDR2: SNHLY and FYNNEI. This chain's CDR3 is CASSVSGYTGTDTQYF. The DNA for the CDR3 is TGTGCCAGCAGTGTTTCAGGGTATACTGGCACAGATACGCAGTATTTT.

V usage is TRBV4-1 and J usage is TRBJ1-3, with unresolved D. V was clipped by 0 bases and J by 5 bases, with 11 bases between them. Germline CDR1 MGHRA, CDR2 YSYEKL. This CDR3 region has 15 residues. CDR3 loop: CASSQDQTARNTIYF. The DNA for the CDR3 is TGCGCCAGCAGCCAAGATCAGACGGCTCGAAACACCATATATTTT.

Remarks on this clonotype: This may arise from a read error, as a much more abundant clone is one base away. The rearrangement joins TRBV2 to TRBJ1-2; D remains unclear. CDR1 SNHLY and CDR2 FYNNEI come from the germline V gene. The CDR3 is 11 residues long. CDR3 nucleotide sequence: TGTGCCAGCGGCGACTACTATGGCTGCACCTTC. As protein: CASGDYYGCTF.

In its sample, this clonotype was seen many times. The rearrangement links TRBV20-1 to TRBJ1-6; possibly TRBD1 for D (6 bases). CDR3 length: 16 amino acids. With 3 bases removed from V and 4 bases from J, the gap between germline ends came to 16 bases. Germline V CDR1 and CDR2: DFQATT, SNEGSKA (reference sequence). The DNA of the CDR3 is TGCAGTGCTAGGACAACCGGGACATCGTATAATTCACCCCTCCACTTT. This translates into CSARTTGTSYNSPLHF.

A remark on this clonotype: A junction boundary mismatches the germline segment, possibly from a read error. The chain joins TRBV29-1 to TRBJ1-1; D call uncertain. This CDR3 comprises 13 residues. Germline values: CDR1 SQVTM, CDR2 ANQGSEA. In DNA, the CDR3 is TGCGGCGTTGAACCCCAATTGAACACTGAAGCTCTCTTT. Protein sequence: CGVEPQLNTEALF.

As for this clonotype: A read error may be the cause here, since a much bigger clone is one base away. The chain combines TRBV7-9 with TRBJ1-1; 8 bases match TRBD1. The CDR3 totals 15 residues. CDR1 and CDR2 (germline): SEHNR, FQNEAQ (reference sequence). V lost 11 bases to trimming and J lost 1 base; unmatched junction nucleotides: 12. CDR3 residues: CAGGSVGQGNTEAFF. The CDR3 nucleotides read TGTGCCGGCGGGTCGGTCGGACAGGGGAACACTGAAGCTTTCTTT.

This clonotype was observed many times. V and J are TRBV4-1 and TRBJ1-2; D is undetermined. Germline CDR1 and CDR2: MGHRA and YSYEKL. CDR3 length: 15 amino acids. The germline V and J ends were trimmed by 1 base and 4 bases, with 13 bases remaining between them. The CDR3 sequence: CASSQVGRRTYGYTF. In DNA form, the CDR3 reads TGCGCCAGCAGCCAAGTGGGTCGGCGGACCTATGGCTACACCTTC.

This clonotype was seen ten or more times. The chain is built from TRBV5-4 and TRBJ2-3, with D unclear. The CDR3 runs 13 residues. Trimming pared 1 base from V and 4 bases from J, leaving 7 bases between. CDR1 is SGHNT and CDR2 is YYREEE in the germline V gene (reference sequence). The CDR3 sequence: CASSLRFADTQYF. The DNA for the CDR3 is TGTGCCAGCAGCTTGAGGTTCGCAGATACGCAGTATTTT.

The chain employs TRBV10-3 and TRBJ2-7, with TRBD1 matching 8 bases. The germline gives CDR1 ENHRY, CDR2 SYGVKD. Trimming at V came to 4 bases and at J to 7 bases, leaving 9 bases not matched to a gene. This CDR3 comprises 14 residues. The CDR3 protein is CAISGGQGAGEQYF. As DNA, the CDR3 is TGTGCCATCAGTGGAGGGCAGGGGGCCGGAGAGCAGTACTTC.

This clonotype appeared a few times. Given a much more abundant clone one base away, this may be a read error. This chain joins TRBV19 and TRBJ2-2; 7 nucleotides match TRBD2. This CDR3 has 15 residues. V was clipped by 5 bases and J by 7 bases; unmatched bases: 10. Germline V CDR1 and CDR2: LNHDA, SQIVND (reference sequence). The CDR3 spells CASSPAGLSIGELFF. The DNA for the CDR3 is TGTGCCAGTAGTCCCGCGGGACTATCCATCGGGGAGCTGTTTTTT.

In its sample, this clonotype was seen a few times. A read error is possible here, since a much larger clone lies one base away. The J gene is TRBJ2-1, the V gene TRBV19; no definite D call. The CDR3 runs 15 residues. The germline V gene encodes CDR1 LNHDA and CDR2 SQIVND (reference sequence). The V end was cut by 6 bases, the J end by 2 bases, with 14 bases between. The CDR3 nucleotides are TGTGCCAGTAGGACGGCCGGTGTAACCTACAATGAGCAGTTCTTC. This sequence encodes CASRTAGVTYNEQFF.

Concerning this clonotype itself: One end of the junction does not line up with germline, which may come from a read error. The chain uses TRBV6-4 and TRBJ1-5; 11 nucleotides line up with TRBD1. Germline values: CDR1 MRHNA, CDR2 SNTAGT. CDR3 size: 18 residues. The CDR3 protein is CAISDSRTGGGSNQPQHF. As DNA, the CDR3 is TGTGCCATCAGTGACTCCAGGACAGGGGGCGGTAGCAATCAGCCCCAGCATTTT.

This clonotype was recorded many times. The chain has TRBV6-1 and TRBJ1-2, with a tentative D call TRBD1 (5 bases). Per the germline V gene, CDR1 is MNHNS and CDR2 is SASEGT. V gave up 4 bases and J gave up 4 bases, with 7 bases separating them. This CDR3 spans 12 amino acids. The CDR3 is CASSGGIYGYTF. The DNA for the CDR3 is TGTGCCAGCAGTGGGGGGATCTATGGCTACACCTTC.

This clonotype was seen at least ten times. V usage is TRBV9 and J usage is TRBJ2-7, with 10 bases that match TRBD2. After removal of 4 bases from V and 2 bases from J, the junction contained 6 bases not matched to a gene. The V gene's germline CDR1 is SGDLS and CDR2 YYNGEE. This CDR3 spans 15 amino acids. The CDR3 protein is CASSQGLATAYEQYF. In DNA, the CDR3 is TGTGCCAGCAGCCAGGGACTAGCGACAGCCTACGAGCAGTACTTC. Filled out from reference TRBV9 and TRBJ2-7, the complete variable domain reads DSGVTQTPKHLITATGQRVTLRCSPRSGDLSVYWYQQSLDQGLQFLIQYYNGEERAKGNILERFSAQQFPDLHSELNLSSLELGDSALYFCASSQGLATAYEQYFGPGTRLTVT.

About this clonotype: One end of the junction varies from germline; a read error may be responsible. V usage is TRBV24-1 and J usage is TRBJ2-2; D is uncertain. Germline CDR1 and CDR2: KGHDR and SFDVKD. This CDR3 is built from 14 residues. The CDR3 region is CATSGLQDTGELFF. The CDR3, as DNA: TGTGCCACCAGTGGTTTGCAGGACACCGGGGAGCTGTTTTTT.

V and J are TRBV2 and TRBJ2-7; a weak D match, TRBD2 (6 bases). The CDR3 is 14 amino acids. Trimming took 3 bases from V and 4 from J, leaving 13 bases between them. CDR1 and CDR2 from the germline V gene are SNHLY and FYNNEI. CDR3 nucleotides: TGTGCCAGCAGTGATCAGCGGGCCGCGTACGAGCAGTACTTC. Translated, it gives CASSDQRAAYEQYF. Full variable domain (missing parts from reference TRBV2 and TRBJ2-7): EPEVTQTPSHQVTQMGQEVILRCVPISNHLYFYWYRQILGQKVEFLVSFYNNEISEKSEIFDDQFSVERPDGSNFTLKIRSTKLEDSAMYFCASSDQRAAYEQYFGPGTRLTVT.

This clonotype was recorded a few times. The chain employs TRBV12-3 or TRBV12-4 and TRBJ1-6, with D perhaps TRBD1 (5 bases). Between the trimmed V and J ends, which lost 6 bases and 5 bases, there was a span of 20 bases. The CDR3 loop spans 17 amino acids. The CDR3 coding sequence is TGTGCCAGCAGCCCCCCCCGGGGCCGGTACAATAATTCACCCCTCCACTTT. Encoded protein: CASSPPRGRYNNSPLHF.

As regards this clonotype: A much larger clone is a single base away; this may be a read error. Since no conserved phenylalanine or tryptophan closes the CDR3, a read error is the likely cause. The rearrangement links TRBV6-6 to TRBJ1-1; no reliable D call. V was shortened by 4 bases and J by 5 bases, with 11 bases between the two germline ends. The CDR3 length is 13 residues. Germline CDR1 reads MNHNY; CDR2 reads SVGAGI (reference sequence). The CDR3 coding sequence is TGTGCCAGCAGTTCCGCCCGGCCGACTGAAGCTTTCTCT. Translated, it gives CASSSARPTEAFS.

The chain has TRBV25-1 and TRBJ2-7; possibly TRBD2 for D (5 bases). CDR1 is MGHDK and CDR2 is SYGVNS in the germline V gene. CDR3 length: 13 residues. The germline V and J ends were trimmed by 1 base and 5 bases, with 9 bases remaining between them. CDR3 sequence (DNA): TGTGCCAGCAGTGAATTCGGGATCCACGAGCAGTACTTC. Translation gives CASSEFGIHEQYF.